The 19 T cell receptor beta chains reported below all come from one sample, sequenced in a study of T cell responses to AZD1222 COVID-19 vaccine. Assay: immunoSEQ multiplex PCR; the TCRdb copy retains only in-frame clones and omits some. Of some 110,000 clones in the sample, about 82% were seen once. Specimen: peripheral blood, collected 28 days after the second AZD1222 dose. Receptors originate from an adult who received the AZD1222 COVID-19 vaccine.

The chain is built from TRBV5-1 and TRBJ2-7; 13 bases fit TRBD2. The CDR3 runs 15 residues. V was clipped by 4 bases and J by 5 bases; unmatched bases: 6. Per the germline V gene, CDR1 is SGHRS and CDR2 is YFSETQ. The CDR3, as DNA: TGCGCCAGCAGCCCGGGGACTAGCGGGGACCACGAGCAGTACTTC. It codes for CASSPGTSGDHEQYF.

The rearrangement uses TRBV7-8 and TRBJ1-1, with D maybe TRBD1 (6 bases). The CDR3 has 12 residues. V lost 3 bases and J 11 bases, leaving 13 bases between the germline ends. Germline CDR1 SGHVS, CDR2 FQNEAQ. This CDR3 is CASSFAQGIAFF. In DNA, the CDR3 is TGTGCCAGCAGCTTCGCACAGGGCATCGCTTTCTTT.

This clone was detected only a few times. The chain joins TRBV5-8 to TRBJ1-5; 8 nucleotides agree with TRBD1. The CDR3 covers 15 residues. Per the germline V gene, CDR1 is SGHTS and CDR2 is YDEGEE. The ends lost 1 base at V and 1 base at J; junction bases unmatched: 1. The CDR3 loop is CASSLYRGSNQPQHF. The CDR3 region has the DNA TGTGCCAGCAGCTTGTACAGGGGGAGCAATCAGCCCCAGCATTTT.

The chain links TRBV5-1 to TRBJ2-3; TRBD2 is a possible D gene (6 bases). Trimming cost V 5 bases and J 2 bases, with 18 bases left between them. Looked up from germline, CDR1 is SGHRS and CDR2 is YFSETQ. CDR3 length equals 16 residues. The CDR3 DNA reads TGCGCCAGCAGTTTTTCTAGCGACCGAGCCACAGATACGCAGTATTTT. Amino acid sequence: CASSFSSDRATDTQYF. Filled out from reference TRBV5-1 and TRBJ2-3, the complete variable domain reads KAGVTQTPRYLIKTRGQQVTLSCSPISGHRSVSWYQQTPGQGLQFLFEYFSETQRNKGNFPGRFSGRQFSNSRSEMNVSTLELGDSALYLCASSFSSDRATDTQYFGPGTRLTVL.

This chain connects TRBV7-3 to TRBJ2-1; D is perhaps TRBD2 (6 bases). The CDR3 contains 15 residues. Trimming pared 2 bases from V and 5 bases from J, leaving 13 bases between. The germline V gene encodes CDR1 SGHTA and CDR2 FQGTGA. The CDR3, as DNA: TGTGCCAGCAGCTTATTGGGCGGGATGCACAATGAGCAGTTCTTC. Protein sequence: CASSLLGGMHNEQFF.

V usage is TRBV9 and J usage is TRBJ2-1; no definite D call. Trimming took 6 bases from V and 5 from J, leaving 15 bases between them. Germline CDR1 is SGDLS and CDR2 is YYNGEE. The CDR3 totals 14 residues. The CDR3 spells CASTLLPSNNEQFF. The CDR3 DNA is TGTGCCAGCACCCTGCTCCCTTCTAACAATGAGCAGTTCTTC.

J is TRBJ2-5 and V is TRBV6-4; D is undetermined. Trimming removed 2 bases at V and 0 bases at J, with 10 bases between. There are 15 residues in the CDR3. Per the germline V gene, CDR1 is MRHNA and CDR2 is SNTAGT. The DNA of the CDR3 is TGTGCCAGCAGTGACCTCCAAGGCCACCAAGAGACCCAGTACTTC. Its translation is CASSDLQGHQETQYF.

V gene TRBV4-2 combines with J gene TRBJ1-3; weak D call: TRBD1 (6 bases). V was shortened by 7 bases and J by 4 bases, with 20 bases between the two germline ends. The germline V gene has CDR1 LGHNA and CDR2 YNFKEQ. The CDR3 has 16 residues. This CDR3 reads CASTRSSQGKGNTIYF. DNA of the CDR3: TGTGCCAGCACCAGAAGCTCTCAGGGGAAAGGAAACACCATATATTTT.

The V and J genes are TRBV6-5 and TRBJ2-5; the match to TRBD2 covers 8 bases. This CDR3 is 15 amino acids long. Unmatched junction bases numbered 10, after V lost 6 bases and J lost 4 bases. CDR1 and CDR2 from the germline V gene are MNHEY and SVGAGI. The DNA of the CDR3 is TGTGCCAGCAGGAATCAGGAGGCGGGGGGAGAGACCCAGTACTTC. Residues: CASRNQEAGGETQYF.

The chain links TRBV7-3 to TRBJ2-1, with D uncertain. This CDR3 region has 13 residues. Germline values: CDR1 SGHTA, CDR2 FQGTGA. The V and J ends lost 3 bases and 4 bases respectively, with 7 bases between them. CDR3 loop: CASSLIQYNEQFF. The CDR3 coding sequence is TGTGCCAGCAGCTTGATACAGTACAATGAGCAGTTCTTC.

This sequence joins TRBV10-2 and TRBJ2-7; TRBD2 agrees at 10 bases. This CDR3 is built from 16 residues. The germline gives CDR1 WSHSY, CDR2 SAAADI. Unmatched junction bases numbered 12, after V lost 7 bases and J lost 3 bases. The CDR3 loop is CASMTGGLAPNYEQYF. The CDR3 DNA follows: TGCGCCAGCATGACGGGGGGACTAGCGCCGAACTACGAGCAGTACTTC.

This chain joins TRBV5-6 and TRBJ1-5; D not certain. The V and J ends lost 1 base and 6 bases respectively, with 8 bases between them. The germline CDR1 and CDR2 sequences are SGHDT and YYEEEE. The CDR3 consists of 13 residues. This chain's CDR3 is CASSLRGFQPQHF. The CDR3 coding sequence is TGTGCCAGCAGCTTGCGGGGATTTCAGCCCCAGCATTTT.

V usage is TRBV10-3 and J usage is TRBJ2-7; either TRBD1 or TRBD2 may supply D (6 bases each). Germline V lookup: CDR1 ENHRY, CDR2 SYGVKD. The V end lost 4 bases, the J end lost 6 bases, and 10 bases lay between the germline ends. This CDR3 has 12 residues. The CDR3 bases are TGTGCCATCAGTGTAGGGGGAGGCGAGCAGTACTTC. This translates into CAISVGGGEQYF.

The chain links TRBV9 to TRBJ2-2, with 9 bases aligning to TRBD2. Germline V gives CDR1 SGDLS, CDR2 YYNGEE. Trimming took 4 bases from V and 5 from J; bases not matched to a gene: 3. This CDR3 has 14 residues. The CDR3: CASSFSGGTGELFF. The DNA for the CDR3 is TGTGCCAGCAGCTTCAGCGGGGGGACCGGGGAGCTGTTTTTT.

The chain couples TRBV5-4 to TRBJ2-5; TRBD2 agrees at 8 bases. This CDR3 has 15 amino acids. V was pared by 2 bases and J by 2 bases, with 5 bases of the junction left unmatched. The V gene's germline CDR1 is SGHNT and CDR2 YYREEE (reference sequence). CDR3 loop: CASSFISGGQETQYF. The CDR3 coding sequence is TGTGCCAGCAGCTTTATTTCGGGAGGGCAAGAGACCCAGTACTTC. Full variable domain (remainder filled in from reference TRBV5-4 and TRBJ2-5): ETGVTQSPTHLIKTRGQQVTLRCSSQSGHNTVSWYQQALGQGPQFIFQYYREEENGRGNFPPRFSGLQFPNYSSELNVNALELDDSALYLCASSFISGGQETQYFGPGTRLLVL.

As for this clone: The CDR3 does not end in the conserved phenylalanine or tryptophan, so this is likely a read error. No DNA is shown, since the ends of the CDR3 on it are uncertain; the CDR3 is the one TCRdb lists. The chain carries TRBV9 and TRBJ2-7; the table assigns TRBD2, which was not confirmed against the DNA. The CDR3 sequence runs 8 residues, both termini included. The germline gives CDR1 SGDLS, CDR2 YYNGEE. CDR3 residues: CASSHLII.

J is TRBJ1-5 and V is TRBV7-6; TRBD1 is a possible D gene (6 bases). Germline-derived CDR1 and CDR2 are SGHVS and FNYEAQ. CDR3 size: 16 residues. Trimming removed 1 base from V and 2 bases from J, with 12 bases in between. CDR3 sequence: CASSLEASGGNQPQHF. As DNA, the CDR3 is TGTGCCAGCAGCTTAGAAGCGTCAGGGGGCAATCAGCCCCAGCATTTT. The full variable domain, in which reference TRBV7-6 and TRBJ1-5 provide the parts outside the CDR3, is GAGVSQSPRYKVTKRGQDVALRCDPISGHVSLYWYRQALGQGPEFLTYFNYEAQQDKSGLPNDRFSAERPEGSISTLTIQRTEQRDSAMYRCASSLEASGGNQPQHFGDGTRLSIL.

J is TRBJ2-7 and V is TRBV5-8; 9 bases map to TRBD2. Trimming took 4 bases from V and 6 from J; bases not matched to a gene: 8. The CDR3 contains 14 residues. Germline lookup yields CDR1 SGHTS and CDR2 YDEGEE. CDR3 in DNA: TGTGCCAGCAGCAACTTAGCGGGAGCCGGCGAGCAGTACTTC. Translation: CASSNLAGAGEQYF.

The rearrangement links TRBV7-9 to TRBJ2-7, with D maybe TRBD1 (5 bases). The germline V gene has CDR1 SEHNR and CDR2 FQNEAQ (reference sequence). This CDR3 comprises 15 residues. Trimming removed 2 bases at V and 5 bases at J, with 16 bases between. CDR3 region: CASSLPTAPADEQYF. The CDR3 region has the DNA TGTGCCAGCAGCTTACCGACAGCCCCCGCCGACGAGCAGTACTTC.